This T cell receptor (beta chain) was identified in a study of OX40 agonist ivuxolimab in advanced cancers. At the level of the study: Enrolled patients in dose escalation had cancers that were hepatocellular carcinoma, melanoma, renal cell or head and neck cancer.

TCRdb's copy holds only in-frame clones and misses some; the assay was immunoSEQ multiplex PCR. The table shows tens of thousands of clones, with 87% occurring only once. CDR1 and CDR2 from the germline V gene are SGHAT and FQDESV (reference sequence). Deletions cut 3 bases from V and 5 bases from J, with 10 bases between. This CDR3 region has 13 residues. Sequences were derived from CD4+ or CD8+ T cells sorted from blood, sampled in a trial of the OX40 agonist ivuxolimab. This sequence was found in an adult with an advanced solid tumor such as melanoma, head and neck, liver or kidney cancer. V gene TRBV11-1 combines with J gene TRBJ1-1, with D maybe TRBD1 (5 bases). The CDR3 loop reads CASSFRRGTEAFF. The CDR3 DNA reads as TGTGCCAGCAGCTTTCGTAGGGGAACTGAAGCTTTCTTT.